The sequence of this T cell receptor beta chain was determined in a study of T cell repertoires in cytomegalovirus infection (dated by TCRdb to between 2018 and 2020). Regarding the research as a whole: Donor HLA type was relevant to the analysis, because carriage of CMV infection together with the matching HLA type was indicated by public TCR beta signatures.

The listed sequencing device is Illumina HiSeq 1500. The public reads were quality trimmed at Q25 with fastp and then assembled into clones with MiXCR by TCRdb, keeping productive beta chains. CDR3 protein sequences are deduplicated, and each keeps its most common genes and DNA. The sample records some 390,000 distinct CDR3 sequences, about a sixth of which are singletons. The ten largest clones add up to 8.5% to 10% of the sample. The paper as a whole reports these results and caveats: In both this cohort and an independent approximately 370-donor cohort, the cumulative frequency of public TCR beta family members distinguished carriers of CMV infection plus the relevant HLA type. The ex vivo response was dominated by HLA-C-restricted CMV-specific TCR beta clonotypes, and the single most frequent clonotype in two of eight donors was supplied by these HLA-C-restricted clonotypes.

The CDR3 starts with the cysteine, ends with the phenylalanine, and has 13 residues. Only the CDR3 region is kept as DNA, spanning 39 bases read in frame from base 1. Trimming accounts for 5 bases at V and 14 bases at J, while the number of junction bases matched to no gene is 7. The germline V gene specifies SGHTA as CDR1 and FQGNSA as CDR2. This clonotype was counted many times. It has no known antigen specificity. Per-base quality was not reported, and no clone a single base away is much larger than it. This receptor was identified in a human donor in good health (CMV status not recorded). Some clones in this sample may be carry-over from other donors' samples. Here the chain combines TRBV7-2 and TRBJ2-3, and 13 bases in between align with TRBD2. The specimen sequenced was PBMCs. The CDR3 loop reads CASSIPGLAGLYF. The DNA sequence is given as TGTGCCAGCAGCATTCCGGGACTAGCGGGATTGTATTTT.